This T cell receptor beta chain came from a study of T cell repertoires in cytomegalovirus infection. Study details: CMV epitopes used comprised recently identified HLA-C-restricted ones and well-studied HLA-B-restricted ones. From public TCR beta signatures came an indication of both CMV infection and matching HLA type. Study results and caveats: Based on cumulative public TCR beta family frequency, carriers of CMV plus the relevant HLA were identified. HLA-C-restricted CMV-specific TCR beta clonotypes were dominant in the ex vivo response.

TCRdb itself ran the reads through MiXCR, one entry per CDR3 protein. The sample contains roughly 110,000 distinct CDR3 sequences, 30% of which appear only once. This CDR3 spans 15 amino acids. CDR1 is SGHVS, CDR2 FNYEAQ, per germline. Trimming stripped 5 bases from V and 6 bases from J, with 16 bases between. This clonotype occurred a few times. Its antigen remains unknown. This clonotype was obtained from a human donor in good health (CMV status not recorded). Some clones in this sample may be carry-over from other donors' samples. The starting material was CD8+ T cells from cultured PBMCs, obtained from culture after CMV antigen stimulation. This chain links TRBV7-6 with TRBJ2-2; tentative D call: TRBD2 (6 bases). The CDR3 coding sequence is TGTGCCAGCAGCGGCGAGCCCGGGGGTGCCGGGGAGCTGTTTTTT. Encoded protein: CASSGEPGGAGELFF. The whole variable domain, remainder taken from reference TRBV7-6 and TRBJ2-2, is GAGVSQSPRYKVTKRGQDVALRCDPISGHVSLYWYRQALGQGPEFLTYFNYEAQQDKSGLPNDRFSAERPEGSISTLTIQRTEQRDSAMYRCASSGEPGGAGELFFGEGSRLTVL.